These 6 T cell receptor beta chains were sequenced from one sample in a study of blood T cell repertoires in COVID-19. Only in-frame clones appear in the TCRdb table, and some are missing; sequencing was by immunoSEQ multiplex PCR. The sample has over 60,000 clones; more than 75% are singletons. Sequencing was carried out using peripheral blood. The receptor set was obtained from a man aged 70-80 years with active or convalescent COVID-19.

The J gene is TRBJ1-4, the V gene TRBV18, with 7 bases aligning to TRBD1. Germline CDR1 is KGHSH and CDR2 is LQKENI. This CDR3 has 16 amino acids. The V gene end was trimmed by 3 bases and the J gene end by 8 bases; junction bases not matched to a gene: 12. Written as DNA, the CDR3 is TGTGCCAGCTCACCGAACCCCGGGACAGCCGGAGAAAAACTGTTTTTT. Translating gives CASSPNPGTAGEKLFF.

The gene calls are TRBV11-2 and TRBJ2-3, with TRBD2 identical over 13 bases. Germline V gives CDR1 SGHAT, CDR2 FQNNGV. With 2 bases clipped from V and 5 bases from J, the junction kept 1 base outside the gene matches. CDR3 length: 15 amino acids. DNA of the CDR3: TGTGCCAGCAGCTTAAGACTAGCGGGAGGAGATACGCAGTATTTT. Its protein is CASSLRLAGGDTQYF.

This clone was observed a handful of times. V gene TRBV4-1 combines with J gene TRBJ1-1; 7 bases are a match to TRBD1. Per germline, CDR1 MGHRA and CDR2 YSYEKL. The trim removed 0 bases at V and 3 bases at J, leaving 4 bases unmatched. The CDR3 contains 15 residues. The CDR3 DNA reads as TGCGCCAGCAGCCAAGATCGACAGGGCTACACTGAAGCTTTCTTT. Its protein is CASSQDRQGYTEAFF.

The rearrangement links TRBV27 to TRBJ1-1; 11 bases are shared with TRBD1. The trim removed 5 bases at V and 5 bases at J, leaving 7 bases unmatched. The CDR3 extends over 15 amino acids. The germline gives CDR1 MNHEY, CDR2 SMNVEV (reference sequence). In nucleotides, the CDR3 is TGTGCCAGCAGTCCAGGGACAGGGGGTTGGACTGAAGCTTTCTTT. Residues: CASSPGTGGWTEAFF.

In nucleotides, the CDR3 is TGTGCCAGCACTCCCGGACAGGGGACAGATACGCAGTATTTT. Amino acid sequence: CASTPGQGTDTQYF. V gene TRBV19 combines with J gene TRBJ2-3, with 9 bases identical to TRBD1. V lost 9 bases, J lost 3 bases, and 7 bases stayed unmatched. This CDR3 spans 14 amino acids. Germline-derived CDR1 and CDR2 are LNHDA and SQIVND (reference sequence).

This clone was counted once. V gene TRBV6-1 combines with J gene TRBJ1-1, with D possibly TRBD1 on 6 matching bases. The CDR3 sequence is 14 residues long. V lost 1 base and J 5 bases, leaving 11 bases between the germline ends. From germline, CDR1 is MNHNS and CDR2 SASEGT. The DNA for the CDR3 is TGTGCCAGCAGTGAAGGGGGCAGGGGTACTGAAGCTTTCTTT. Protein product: CASSEGGRGTEAFF.